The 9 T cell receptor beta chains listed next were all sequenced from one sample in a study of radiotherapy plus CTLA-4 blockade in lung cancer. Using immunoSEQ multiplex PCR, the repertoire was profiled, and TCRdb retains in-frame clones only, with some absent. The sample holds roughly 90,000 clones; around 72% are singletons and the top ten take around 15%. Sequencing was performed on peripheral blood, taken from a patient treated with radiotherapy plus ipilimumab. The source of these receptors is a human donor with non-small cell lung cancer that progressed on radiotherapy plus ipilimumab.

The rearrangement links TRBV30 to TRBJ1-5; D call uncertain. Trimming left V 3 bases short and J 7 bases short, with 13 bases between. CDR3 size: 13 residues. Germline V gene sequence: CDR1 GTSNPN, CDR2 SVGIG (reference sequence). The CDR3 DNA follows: TGTGCCTGGAGCCTCCAGGATTGGCAGCCCCAGCATTTT. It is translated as CAWSLQDWQPQHF. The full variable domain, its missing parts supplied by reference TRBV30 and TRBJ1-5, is SQTIHQWPATLVQPVGSPLSLECTVEGTSNPNLYWYRQAAGRGLQLLFYSVGIGQISSEVPQNLSASRPQDRQFILSSKKLLLSDSGFYLCAWSLQDWQPQHFGDGTRLSIL.

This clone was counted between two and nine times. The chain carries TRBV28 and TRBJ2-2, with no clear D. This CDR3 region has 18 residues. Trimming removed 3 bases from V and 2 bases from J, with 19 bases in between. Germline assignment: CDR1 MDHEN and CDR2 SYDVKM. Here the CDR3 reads CASSLVSLSSFNTGELFF. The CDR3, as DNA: TGTGCCAGCAGTTTGGTTTCGTTGTCCTCCTTTAACACCGGGGAGCTGTTTTTT.

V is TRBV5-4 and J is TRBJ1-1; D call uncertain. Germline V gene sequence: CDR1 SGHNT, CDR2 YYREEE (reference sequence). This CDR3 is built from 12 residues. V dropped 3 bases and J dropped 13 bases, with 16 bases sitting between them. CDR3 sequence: CASSSPTSKGFF. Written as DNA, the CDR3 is TGTGCCAGCAGCTCCCCAACTTCAAAAGGTTTCTTT.

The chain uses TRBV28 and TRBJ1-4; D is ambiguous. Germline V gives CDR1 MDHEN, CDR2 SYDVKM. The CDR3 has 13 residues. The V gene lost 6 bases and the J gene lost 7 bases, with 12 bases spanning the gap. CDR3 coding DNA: TGTGCCAGCAGCAACGGACGAAGTGAAAAACTGTTTTTT. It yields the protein CASSNGRSEKLFF.

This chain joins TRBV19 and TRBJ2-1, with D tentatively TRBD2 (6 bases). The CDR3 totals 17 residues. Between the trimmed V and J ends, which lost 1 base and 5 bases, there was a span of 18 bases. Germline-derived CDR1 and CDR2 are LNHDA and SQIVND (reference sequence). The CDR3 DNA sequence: TGTGCCAGTAGTATAGGTTGGAGAGGGAGGAGGGACAATGAGCAGTTCTTC. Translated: CASSIGWRGRRDNEQFF.

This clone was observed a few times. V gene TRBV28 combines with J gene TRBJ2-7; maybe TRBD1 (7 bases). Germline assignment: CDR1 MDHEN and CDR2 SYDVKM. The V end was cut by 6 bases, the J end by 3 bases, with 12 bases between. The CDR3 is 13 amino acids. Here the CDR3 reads CASRRDSYYEQYF. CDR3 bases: TGTGCCAGCAGGCGGGACAGTTACTACGAGCAGTACTTC.

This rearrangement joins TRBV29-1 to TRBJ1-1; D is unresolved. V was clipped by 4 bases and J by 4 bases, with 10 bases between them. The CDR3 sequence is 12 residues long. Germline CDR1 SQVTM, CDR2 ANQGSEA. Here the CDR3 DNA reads TGCAGCGTTGCTACGGGAAGCACTGAAGCTTTCTTT. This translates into CSVATGSTEAFF. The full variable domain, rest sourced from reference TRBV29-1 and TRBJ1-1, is SAVISQKPSRDICQRGTSLTIQCQVDSQVTMMFWYRQQPGQSLTLIATANQGSEATYESGFVIDKFPISRPNLTFSTLTVSNMSPEDSSIYLCSVATGSTEAFFGQGTRLTVV.

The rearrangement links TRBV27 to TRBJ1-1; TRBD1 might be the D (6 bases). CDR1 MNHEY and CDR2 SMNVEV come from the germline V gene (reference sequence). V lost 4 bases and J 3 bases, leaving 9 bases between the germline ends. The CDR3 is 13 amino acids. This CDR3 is CASSWGGHTEAFF. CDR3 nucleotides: TGTGCCAGCAGTTGGGGGGGGCACACTGAAGCTTTCTTT.

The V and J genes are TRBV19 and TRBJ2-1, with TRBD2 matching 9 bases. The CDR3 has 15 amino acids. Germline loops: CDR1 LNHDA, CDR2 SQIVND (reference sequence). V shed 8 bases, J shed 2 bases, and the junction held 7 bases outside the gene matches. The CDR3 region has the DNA TGTGCCAGTTCGATTAGCGGGAGCCCCTACAATGAGCAGTTCTTC. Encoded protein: CASSISGSPYNEQFF.